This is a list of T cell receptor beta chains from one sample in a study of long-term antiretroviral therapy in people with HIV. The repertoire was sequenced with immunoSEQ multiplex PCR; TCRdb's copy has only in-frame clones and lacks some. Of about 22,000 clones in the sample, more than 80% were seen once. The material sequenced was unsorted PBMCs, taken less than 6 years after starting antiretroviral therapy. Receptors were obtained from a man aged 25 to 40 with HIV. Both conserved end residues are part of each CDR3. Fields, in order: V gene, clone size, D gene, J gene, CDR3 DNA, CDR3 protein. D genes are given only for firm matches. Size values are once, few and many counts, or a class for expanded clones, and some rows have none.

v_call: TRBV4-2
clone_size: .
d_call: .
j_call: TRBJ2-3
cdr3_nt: TGTGCCAGCAGCCAAGATCCTAATGCTGGAGCAGATACGCAGTATTTT
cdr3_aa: CASSQDPNAGADTQYF

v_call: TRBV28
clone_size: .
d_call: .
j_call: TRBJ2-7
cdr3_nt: TGTGCCAGCAGTCCCCTTCTTGGGACCTCCGAGCAGTACTTC
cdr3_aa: CASSPLLGTSEQYF

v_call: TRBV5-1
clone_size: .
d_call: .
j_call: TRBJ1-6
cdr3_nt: TGCGCCAGCAGCGAATCAGGGTCACTCTCCTATAATTCACCCCTCCACTTT
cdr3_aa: CASSESGSLSYNSPLHF

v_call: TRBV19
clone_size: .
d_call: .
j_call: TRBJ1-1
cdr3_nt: TGTGCCAGTAGTTATTCGGTTCTCACTGAAGCTTTCTTT
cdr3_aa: CASSYSVLTEAFF

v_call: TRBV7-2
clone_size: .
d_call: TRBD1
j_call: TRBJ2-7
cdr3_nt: TGTGCCAGCAGCTTAAAGGGGGCCGTTAACCACGAGCAGTACTTC
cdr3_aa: CASSLKGAVNHEQYF

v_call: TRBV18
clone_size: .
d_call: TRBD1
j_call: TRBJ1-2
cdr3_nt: TGTGCCAGCTCACCCCTGGACAGGGAGGGAACTGGCTACACCTTC
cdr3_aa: CASSPLDREGTGYTF

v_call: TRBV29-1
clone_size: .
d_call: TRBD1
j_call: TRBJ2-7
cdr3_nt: TGCAGCGTCCAAGACAGGGGAGGTTACGAGCAGTACTTC
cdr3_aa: CSVQDRGGYEQYF

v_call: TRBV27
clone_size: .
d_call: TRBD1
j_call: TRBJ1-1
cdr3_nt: TGTGCCAGCAGGGGGACAGTGATAGCCGAAGCTTTCTTT
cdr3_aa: CASRGTVIAEAFF

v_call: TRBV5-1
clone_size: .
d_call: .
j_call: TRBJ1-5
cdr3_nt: TGCGCCAGCAGCTTGGGGGCGTATAGCAATCAGCCCCAGCATTTT
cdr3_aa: CASSLGAYSNQPQHF

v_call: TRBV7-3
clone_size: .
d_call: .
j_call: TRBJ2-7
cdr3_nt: TGTGCCAGCAGCACCCACAGGGATGCCTACGAGCAGTACTTC
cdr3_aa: CASSTHRDAYEQYF

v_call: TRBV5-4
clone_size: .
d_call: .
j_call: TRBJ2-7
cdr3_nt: TGTGCCAGCAGCTCCAAGCTGGGGACGTCCTACGAGCAGTACTTC
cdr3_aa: CASSSKLGTSYEQYF

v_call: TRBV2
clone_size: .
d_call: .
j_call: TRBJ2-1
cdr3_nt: TGTGCCAGCAAGCAATCGGGACACTCATCTTACAATGAGCAGTTCTTC
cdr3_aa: CASKQSGHSSYNEQFF

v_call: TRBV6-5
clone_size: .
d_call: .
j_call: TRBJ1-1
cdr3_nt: TGTGCCAGCAGAACAGGGATTACCACTGAAGCTTTCTTT
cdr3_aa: CASRTGITTEAFF

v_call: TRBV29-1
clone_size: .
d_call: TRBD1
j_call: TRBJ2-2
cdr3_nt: TGCAGCGTTGAAGCTTCGGGACAGGAGGACGGGGAGCTGTTTTTT
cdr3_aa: CSVEASGQEDGELFF

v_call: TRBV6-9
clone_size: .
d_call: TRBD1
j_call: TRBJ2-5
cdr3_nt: TGTGCCAGCAGTAGCTATACAGGGGGCGCAGGAGAGACCCAGTACTTC
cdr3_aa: CASSSYTGGAGETQYF

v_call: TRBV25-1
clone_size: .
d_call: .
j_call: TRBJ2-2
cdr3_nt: TGTGCCAGCAGTGGGCGGACAGACTTCAACACCGGGGAGCTGTTTTTT
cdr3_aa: CASSGRTDFNTGELFF

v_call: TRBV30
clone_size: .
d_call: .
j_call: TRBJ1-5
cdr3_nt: TGTGCCTGGCAAATGAAACCGGGACGGATCTTCTATAGCAATCAGCCCCAGCATTTT
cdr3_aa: CAWQMKPGRIFYSNQPQHF

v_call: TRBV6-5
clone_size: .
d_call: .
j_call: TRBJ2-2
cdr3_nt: TGTGCCAGCAGTTACGGGGACGGCACCGGGGAGCTGTTTTTT
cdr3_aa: CASSYGDGTGELFF

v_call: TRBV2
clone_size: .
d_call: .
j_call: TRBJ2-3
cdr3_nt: TGTGCCAGCTGTGCTAGCCGCAGCACAGATACGCAGTATTTT
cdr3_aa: CASCASRSTDTQYF

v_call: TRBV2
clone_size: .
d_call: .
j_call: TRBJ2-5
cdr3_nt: TGTGCCAGCAGAGACAGATCAGAGACCCAGTACTTC
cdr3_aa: CASRDRSETQYF

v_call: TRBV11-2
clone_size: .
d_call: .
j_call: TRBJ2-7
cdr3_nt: TGTGCCAGCAGCCCCTGGGACTACGAGCAGTACTTC
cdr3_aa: CASSPWDYEQYF

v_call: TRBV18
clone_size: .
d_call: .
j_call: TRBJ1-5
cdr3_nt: TGTGCCAGCTTGGACCAAGTCGGGGGGCTGGAACAGCCCCAGCATTTT
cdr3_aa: CASLDQVGGLEQPQHF

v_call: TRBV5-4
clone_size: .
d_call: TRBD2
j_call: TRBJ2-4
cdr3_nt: TGCGCCAGCAGCCAAGAGTGGGGAGGGATAAACATTCAGTACTTC
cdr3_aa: CASSQEWGGINIQYF

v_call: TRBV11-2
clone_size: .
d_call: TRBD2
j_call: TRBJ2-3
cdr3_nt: TGTGCCAGCAGCTCTGCGGGGCTAGCGGGTACAGATACGCAGTATTTT
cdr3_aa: CASSSAGLAGTDTQYF

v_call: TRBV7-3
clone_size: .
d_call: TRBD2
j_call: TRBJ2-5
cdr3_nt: TGTGCCAGCAGACTCTCCGGGGGGACCGAAGAGACCCAGTACTTC
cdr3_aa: CASRLSGGTEETQYF

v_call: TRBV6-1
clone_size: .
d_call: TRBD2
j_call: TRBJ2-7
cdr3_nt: TGTGCCAGACTCCGGGCTAGCGGGAGCTACGAGCAGTACTTC
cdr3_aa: CARLRASGSYEQYF

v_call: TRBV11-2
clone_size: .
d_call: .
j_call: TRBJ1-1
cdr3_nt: TGTGCCAGCAGCTTACAGAACGTAAACACTGAAGCTTTCTTT
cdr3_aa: CASSLQNVNTEAFF

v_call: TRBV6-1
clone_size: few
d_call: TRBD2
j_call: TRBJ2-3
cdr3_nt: TGTGCCAGCAGTGAACTAGCGGGAGGGCCAGATACGCAGTATTTT
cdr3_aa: CASSELAGGPDTQYF

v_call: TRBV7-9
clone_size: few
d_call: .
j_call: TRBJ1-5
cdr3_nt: TGTGCCAGCAGCTTGGCTGGCGGGGGGCCTCAGCCCCAGCATTTT
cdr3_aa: CASSLAGGGPQPQHF